This T cell receptor (beta chain) was obtained from a study of beta chain features in type 1 diabetes. Regarding the study as a whole: All four CD4+ subsets from Type 1 diabetes patients carried moderately but significantly shorter TCRB CDR3s.

The isolated RNA, all of it, was reverse transcribed, so expressed TCRB transcripts were what got sequenced. Measured with immunoSEQ multiplex PCR; TCRdb has only the in-frame clones, and not every one. This sample yields about 740,000 clones, of which 13% are seen a single time; around 0.022% belongs to the top ten. The CDR3 totals 17 residues. The V gene lost 5 bases and the J gene lost 2 bases, with 21 bases spanning the gap. Germline V gives CDR1 LNHDA, CDR2 SQIVND (reference sequence). Concerning this clone: What it recognizes is unknown.

The TCR sequence derives from a man younger than 30 with type 1 diabetes. The chain combines TRBV19 with TRBJ1-2; D is undetermined. Sequencing used naive CD4+ T cells from blood. The CDR3: CASSPRGVVRGNYGYTF. CDR3 sequence (DNA): TGTGCCAGTAGTCCCCGAGGAGTCGTGCGGGGAAACTATGGCTACACCTTC.